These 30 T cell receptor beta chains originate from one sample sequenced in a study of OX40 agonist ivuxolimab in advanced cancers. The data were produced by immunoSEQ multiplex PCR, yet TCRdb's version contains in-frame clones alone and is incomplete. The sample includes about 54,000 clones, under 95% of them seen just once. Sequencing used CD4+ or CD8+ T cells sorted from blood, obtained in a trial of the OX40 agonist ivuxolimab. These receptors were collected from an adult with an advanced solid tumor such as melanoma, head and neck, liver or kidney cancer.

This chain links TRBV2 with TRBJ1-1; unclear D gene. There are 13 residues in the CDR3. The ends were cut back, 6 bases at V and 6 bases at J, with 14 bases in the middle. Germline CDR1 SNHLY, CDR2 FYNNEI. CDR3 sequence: CASSPAVQAEAFF. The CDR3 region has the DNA TGTGCCAGCAGCCCTGCGGTCCAAGCTGAAGCTTTCTTT.

The CDR3 DNA reads as TGTGCCAGCAGTTCCCGGACAGGCTACGAGCAGTACTTC. Its protein is CASSSRTGYEQYF. The rearrangement uses TRBV27 and TRBJ2-7, with 7 bases aligning to TRBD1. The CDR3 totals 13 residues. V was clipped by 4 bases and J by 3 bases; unmatched bases: 3. Germline V gene data show CDR1 as MNHEY and CDR2 as SMNVEV (reference sequence).

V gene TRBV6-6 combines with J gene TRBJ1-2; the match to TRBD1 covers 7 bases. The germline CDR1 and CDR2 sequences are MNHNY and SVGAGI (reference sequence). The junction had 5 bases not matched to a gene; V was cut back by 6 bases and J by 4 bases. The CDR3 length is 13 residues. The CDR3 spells CASRPGQAYGYTF. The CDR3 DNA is TGTGCCAGCAGACCCGGACAGGCCTATGGCTACACCTTC.

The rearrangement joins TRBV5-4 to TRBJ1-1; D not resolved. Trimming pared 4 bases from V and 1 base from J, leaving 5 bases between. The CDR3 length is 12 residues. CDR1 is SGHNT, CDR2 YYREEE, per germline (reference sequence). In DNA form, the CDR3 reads TGTGCCAGCAGCGCGGGGAACACTGAAGCTTTCTTT. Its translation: CASSAGNTEAFF.

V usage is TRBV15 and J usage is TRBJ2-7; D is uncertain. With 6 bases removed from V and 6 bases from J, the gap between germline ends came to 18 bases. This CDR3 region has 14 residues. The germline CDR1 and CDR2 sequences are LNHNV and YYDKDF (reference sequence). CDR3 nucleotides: TGTGCCACCAGTCTAGAGTCGGCTCTAGGCGAGCAGTACTTC. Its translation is CATSLESALGEQYF.

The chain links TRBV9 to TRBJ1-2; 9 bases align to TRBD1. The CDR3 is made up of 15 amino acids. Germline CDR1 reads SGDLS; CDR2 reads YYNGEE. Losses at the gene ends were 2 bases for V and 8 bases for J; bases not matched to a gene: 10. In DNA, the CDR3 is TGTGCCAGCAGCGTGTCTGGGACAGGGTTCAAGGGCTACACCTTC. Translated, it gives CASSVSGTGFKGYTF. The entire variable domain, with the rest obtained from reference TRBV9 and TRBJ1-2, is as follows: DSGVTQTPKHLITATGQRVTLRCSPRSGDLSVYWYQQSLDQGLQFLIQYYNGEERAKGNILERFSAQQFPDLHSELNLSSLELGDSALYFCASSVSGTGFKGYTFGSGTRLTVV.

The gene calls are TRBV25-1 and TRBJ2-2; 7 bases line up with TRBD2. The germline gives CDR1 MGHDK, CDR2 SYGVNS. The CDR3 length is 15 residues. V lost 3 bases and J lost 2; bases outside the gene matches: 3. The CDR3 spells CASSEGGLNTGELFF. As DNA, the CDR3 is TGTGCCAGCAGTGAGGGGGGACTAAACACCGGGGAGCTGTTTTTT.

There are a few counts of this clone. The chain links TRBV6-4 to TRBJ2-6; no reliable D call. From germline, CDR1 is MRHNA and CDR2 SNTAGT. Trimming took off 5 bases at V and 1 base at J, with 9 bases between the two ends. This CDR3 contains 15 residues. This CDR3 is CASSPDLSGANVLTF. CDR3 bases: TGTGCCAGCAGTCCGGACCTATCTGGGGCCAACGTCCTGACTTTC.

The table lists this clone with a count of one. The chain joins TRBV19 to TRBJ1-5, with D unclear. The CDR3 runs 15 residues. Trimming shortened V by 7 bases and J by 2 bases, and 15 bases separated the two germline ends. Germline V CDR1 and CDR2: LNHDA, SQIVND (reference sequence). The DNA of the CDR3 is TGTGCCAGTATGTGGGCTTCGAGGGGCAATCAGCCCCAGCATTTT. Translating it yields CASMWASRGNQPQHF.

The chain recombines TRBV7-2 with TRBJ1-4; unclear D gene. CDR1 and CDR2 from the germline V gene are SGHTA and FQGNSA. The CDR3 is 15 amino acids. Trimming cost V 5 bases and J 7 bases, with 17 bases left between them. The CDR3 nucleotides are TGTGCCAGCAGCGTGGGGTTGGTCCGTATTGAAAAACTGTTTTTT. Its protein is CASSVGLVRIEKLFF. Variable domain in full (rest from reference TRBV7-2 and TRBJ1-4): GAGVSQSPSNKVTEKGKDVELRCDPISGHTALYWYRQSLGQGLEFLIYFQGNSAPDKSGLPSDRFSAERTGGSVSTLTIQRTQQEDSAVYLCASSVGLVRIEKLFFGSGTQLSVL.

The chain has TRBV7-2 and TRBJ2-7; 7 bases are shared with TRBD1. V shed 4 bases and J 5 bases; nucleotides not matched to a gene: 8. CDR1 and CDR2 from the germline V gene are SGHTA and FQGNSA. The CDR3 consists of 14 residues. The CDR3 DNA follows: TGTGCCAGCAGCTACTGGACAGGTAATCACGAGCAGTACTTC. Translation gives CASSYWTGNHEQYF.

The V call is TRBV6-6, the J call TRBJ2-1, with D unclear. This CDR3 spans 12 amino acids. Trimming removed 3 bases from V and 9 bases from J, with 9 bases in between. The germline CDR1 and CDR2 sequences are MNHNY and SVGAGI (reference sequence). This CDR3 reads CASSYSLVEQFF. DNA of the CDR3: TGTGCCAGCAGTTATAGTCTTGTTGAGCAGTTCTTC.

CDR3 in DNA: TGTGCCAGTAGTATGGCACGGTTAGATGGCTACACCTTC. Its protein product is CASSMARLDGYTF. This chain joins TRBV19 and TRBJ1-2; D ambiguous. Germline V gene lookup returns CDR1 LNHDA and CDR2 SQIVND (reference sequence). The CDR3 is 13 residues long. V shed 3 bases and J shed 6 bases, with 11 bases lying between them. The whole variable domain, filled in from reference TRBV19 and TRBJ1-2, reads DGGITQSPKYLFRKEGQNVTLSCEQNLNHDAMYWYRQDPGQGLRLIYYSQIVNDFQKGDIAEGYSVSREKKESFPLTVTSAQKNPTAFYLCASSMARLDGYTFGSGTRLTVV.

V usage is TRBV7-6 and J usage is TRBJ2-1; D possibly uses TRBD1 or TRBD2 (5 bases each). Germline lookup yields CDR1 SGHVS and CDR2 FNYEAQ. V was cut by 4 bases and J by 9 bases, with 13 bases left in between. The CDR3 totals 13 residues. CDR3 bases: TGTGCCAGCAGCTACTGGGGTGGGGGTGAGCAGTTCTTC. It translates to CASSYWGGGEQFF.

CDR3 nucleotide sequence: TGTGCCAGCAGCCCCTTCGTCAGACAGGGTGGGTTCTTC. It translates to CASSPFVRQGGFF. The gene calls are TRBV7-9 and TRBJ2-1, with 7 bases lining up with TRBD1. Germline V gene data show CDR1 as SEHNR and CDR2 as FQNEAQ (reference sequence). The CDR3 sequence is 13 residues long. The ends lost 5 bases at V and 15 bases at J; junction bases unmatched: 13.

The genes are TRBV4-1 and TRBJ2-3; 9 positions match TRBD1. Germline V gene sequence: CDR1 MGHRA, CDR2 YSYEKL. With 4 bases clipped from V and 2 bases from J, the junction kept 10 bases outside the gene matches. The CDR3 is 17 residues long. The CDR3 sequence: CASSLVFGQGITDTQYF. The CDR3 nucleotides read TGCGCCAGCAGCCTCGTGTTCGGACAGGGGATCACAGATACGCAGTATTTT.

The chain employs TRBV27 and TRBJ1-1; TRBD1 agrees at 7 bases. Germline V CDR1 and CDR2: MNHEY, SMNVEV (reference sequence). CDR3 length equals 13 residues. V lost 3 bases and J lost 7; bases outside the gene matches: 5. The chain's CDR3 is CASSFQGVGEAFF. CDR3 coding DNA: TGTGCCAGCAGTTTCCAGGGGGTAGGTGAAGCTTTCTTT.

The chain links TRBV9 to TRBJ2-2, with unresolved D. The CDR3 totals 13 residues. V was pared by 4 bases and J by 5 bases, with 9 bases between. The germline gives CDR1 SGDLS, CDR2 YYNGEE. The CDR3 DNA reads TGTGCCAGCAGCCCCCAGCAGACCGGGGAGCTGTTTTTT. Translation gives CASSPQQTGELFF.

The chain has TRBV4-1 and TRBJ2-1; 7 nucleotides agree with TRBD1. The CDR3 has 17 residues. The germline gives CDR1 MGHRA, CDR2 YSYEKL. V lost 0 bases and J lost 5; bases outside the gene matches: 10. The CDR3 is CASSQETATGYNNEQFF. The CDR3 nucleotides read TGCGCCAGCAGCCAAGAGACTGCGACAGGGTACAACAATGAGCAGTTCTTC.

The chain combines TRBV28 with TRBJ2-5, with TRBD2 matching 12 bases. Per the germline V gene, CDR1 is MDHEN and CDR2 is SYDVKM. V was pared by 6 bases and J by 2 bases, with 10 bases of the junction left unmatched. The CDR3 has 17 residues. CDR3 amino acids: CASSRISLAGGQETQYF. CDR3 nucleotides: TGTGCCAGCAGCCGGATCTCGCTAGCGGGAGGGCAAGAGACCCAGTACTTC.

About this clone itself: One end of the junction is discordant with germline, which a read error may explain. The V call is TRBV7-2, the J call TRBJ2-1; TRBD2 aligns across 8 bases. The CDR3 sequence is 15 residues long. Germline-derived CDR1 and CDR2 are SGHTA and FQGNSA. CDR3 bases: TGTGCCAGCAGCTTCCTAGCGGGTGAATCGAATGAGCGGTTCTTC. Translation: CASSFLAGESNERFF. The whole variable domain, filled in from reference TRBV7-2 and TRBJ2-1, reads GAGVSQSPSNKVTEKGKDVELRCDPISGHTALYWYRQSLGQGLEFLIYFQGNSAPDKSGLPSDRFSAERTGGSVSTLTIQRTQQEDSAVYLCASSFLAGESNERFFGPGTRLTVL.

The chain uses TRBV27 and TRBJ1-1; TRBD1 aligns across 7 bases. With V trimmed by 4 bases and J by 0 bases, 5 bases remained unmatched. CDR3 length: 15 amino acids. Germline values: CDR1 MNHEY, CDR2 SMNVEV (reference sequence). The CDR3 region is CASSSLGQLNTEAFF. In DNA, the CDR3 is TGTGCCAGCAGTTCCCTGGGACAGCTGAACACTGAAGCTTTCTTT.

The CDR3 is CAWGTVGLHYGYTF. In DNA, the CDR3 is TGTGCCTGGGGGACAGTCGGTTTACACTATGGCTACACCTTC. This chain uses TRBV30 with TRBJ1-2, with 7 bases that match TRBD1. In germline, CDR1 is GTSNPN, CDR2 SVGIG (reference sequence). CDR3 length: 14 amino acids. V was clipped by 5 bases and J by 3 bases; unmatched bases: 9.

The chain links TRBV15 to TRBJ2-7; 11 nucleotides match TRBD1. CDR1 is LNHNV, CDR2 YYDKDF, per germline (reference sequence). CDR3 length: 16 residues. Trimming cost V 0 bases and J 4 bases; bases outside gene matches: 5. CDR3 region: CATSRETGTGGYEQYF. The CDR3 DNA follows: TGTGCCACCAGCAGAGAAACCGGGACAGGGGGGTACGAGCAGTACTTC.

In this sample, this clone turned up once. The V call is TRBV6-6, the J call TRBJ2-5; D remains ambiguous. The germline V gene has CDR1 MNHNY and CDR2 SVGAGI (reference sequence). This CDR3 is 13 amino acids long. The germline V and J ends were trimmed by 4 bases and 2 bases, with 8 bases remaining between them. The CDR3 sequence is CASSLTAQETQYF. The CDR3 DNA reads TGTGCCAGCAGTTTGACCGCTCAAGAGACCCAGTACTTC.

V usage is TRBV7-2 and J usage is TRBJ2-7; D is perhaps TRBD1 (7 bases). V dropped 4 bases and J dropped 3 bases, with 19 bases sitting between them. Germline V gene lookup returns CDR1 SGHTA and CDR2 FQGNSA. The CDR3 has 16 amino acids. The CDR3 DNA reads TGTGCCAGCAGCTCCTCTGTCAGGGGGGCTCTCTACGAGCAGTACTTC. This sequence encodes CASSSSVRGALYEQYF.

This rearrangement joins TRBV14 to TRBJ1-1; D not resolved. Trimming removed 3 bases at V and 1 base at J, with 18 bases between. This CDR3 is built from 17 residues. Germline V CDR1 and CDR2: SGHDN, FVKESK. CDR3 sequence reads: CASSHFQSAGWNTEAFF. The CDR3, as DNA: TGTGCCAGCAGCCACTTCCAATCCGCGGGGTGGAACACTGAAGCTTTCTTT.

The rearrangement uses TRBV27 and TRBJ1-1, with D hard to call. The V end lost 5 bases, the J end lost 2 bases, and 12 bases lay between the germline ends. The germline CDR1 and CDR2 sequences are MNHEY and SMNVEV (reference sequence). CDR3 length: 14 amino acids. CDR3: CASSRLGANTEAFF. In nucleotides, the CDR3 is TGTGCCAGCAGTCGCTTAGGAGCCAACACTGAAGCTTTCTTT.

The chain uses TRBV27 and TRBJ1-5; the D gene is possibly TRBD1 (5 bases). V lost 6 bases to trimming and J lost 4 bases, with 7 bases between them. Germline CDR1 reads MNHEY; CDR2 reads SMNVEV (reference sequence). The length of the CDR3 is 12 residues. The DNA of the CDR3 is TGTGCCAGCAGCCGACAGAATCAGCCCCAGCATTTT. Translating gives CASSRQNQPQHF.

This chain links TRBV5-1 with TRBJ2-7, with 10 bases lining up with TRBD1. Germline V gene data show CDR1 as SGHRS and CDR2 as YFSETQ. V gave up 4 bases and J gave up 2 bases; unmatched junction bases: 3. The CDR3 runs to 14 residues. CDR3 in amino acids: CASSPGTGAYEQYF. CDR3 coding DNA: TGCGCCAGCAGCCCCGGGACAGGGGCCTACGAGCAGTACTTC.